The 20 T cell receptor beta chains in this list originate from one sample, sequenced in a study of response to subunit inactivated influenza vaccine. TCRdb analysed the RT-PCR reads with MiXCR anew, one entry per CDR3 protein. The sample lists a few hundred thousand distinct CDR3 sequences; roughly 11% were seen once. The material was PBMCs from blood, obtained about 40 days after vaccination. These receptors originate from a man aged 50-60 years who received an inactivated influenza vaccine.

The table lists this clonotype with a few counts. V and J are TRBV11-2 and TRBJ2-2; the D gene could be TRBD1 or TRBD2 (5 bases each). V shed 8 bases and J shed 3 bases, with 19 bases lying between them. The CDR3 consists of 16 residues. Germline loops: CDR1 SGHAT, CDR2 FQNNGV. The CDR3 coding sequence is TGTGCCAGCTGCGACACCGGGGCGGGTTACACCGGGGAGCTGTTTTTT. It encodes CASCDTGAGYTGELFF.

This clonotype was seen a few times. This CDR3 is CATSSIFGEQYF. As DNA, the CDR3 is TGTGCCACCAGCAGCATATTCGGGGAGCAGTACTTC. This chain joins TRBV15 and TRBJ2-7; no definite D call. The CDR3 contains 12 residues. Germline lookup yields CDR1 LNHNV and CDR2 YYDKDF (reference sequence). V lost 3 bases, J lost 7 bases, and 10 bases lay in between.

This clonotype was picked up many times. The chain has TRBV29-1 and TRBJ2-3; TRBD2 aligns across 7 bases. Germline CDR1 is SQVTM and CDR2 is ANQGSEA. The ends lost 7 bases at V and 2 bases at J; junction bases unmatched: 9. This CDR3 spans 14 amino acids. As DNA, the CDR3 is TGCAGCGCCGACCCCGGGACTAACACAGATACGCAGTATTTT. The encoded protein is CSADPGTNTDTQYF.

This clonotype was recorded many times. This chain uses TRBV10-2 with TRBJ1-1; D is uncertain. Per the germline V gene, CDR1 is WSHSY and CDR2 is SAAADI. V shed 0 bases and J shed 4 bases, with 9 bases lying between them. The CDR3 runs 14 residues. DNA of the CDR3: TGCGCCAGCAGTGAGTCGGGCCCGACCACTGAAGCTTTCTTT. Translating it yields CASSESGPTTEAFF.

The chain recombines TRBV5-1 with TRBJ2-5; 10 nucleotides line up with TRBD2. V was clipped by 5 bases and J by 5 bases; unmatched bases: 6. Germline loops: CDR1 SGHRS, CDR2 YFSETQ. CDR3 length: 14 amino acids. CDR3 protein: CASRASGSLETQYF. As DNA, the CDR3 is TGCGCCAGCAGGGCTAGCGGGAGTTTGGAGACCCAGTACTTC.

In its sample, this clonotype was seen a few times. The rearrangement joins TRBV28 to TRBJ2-7; TRBD2 agrees at 7 bases. Germline V gives CDR1 MDHEN, CDR2 SYDVKM. The CDR3 is 15 amino acids. Trimming at V came to 7 bases and at J to 4 bases, leaving 13 bases not matched to a gene. The CDR3 region has the DNA TGTGCCAGCACCACAAGTTCAAGTAGCGGGTACGAGCAGTACTTC. It encodes CASTTSSSSGYEQYF.

J is TRBJ2-1 and V is TRBV4-3; D remains ambiguous. The V gene's germline CDR1 is LGHNA and CDR2 YSLEER. The CDR3 is 14 amino acids. V lost 0 bases and J lost 6, with 9 bases in between. The CDR3 DNA reads as TGCGCCAGCAGCCAAGATACGGCTAGCAATGAGCAGTTCTTC. Residues: CASSQDTASNEQFF.

The rearrangement uses TRBV7-9 and TRBJ1-1; possibly TRBD1 for D (6 bases). The germline gives CDR1 SEHNR, CDR2 FQNEAQ (reference sequence). Trimming removed 4 bases from V and 3 bases from J, with 12 bases in between. CDR3 length: 14 amino acids. CDR3 DNA: TGTGCCAGCAGCTACGGACAGACGGACACTGAAGCTTTCTTT. Its protein is CASSYGQTDTEAFF.

This rearrangement joins TRBV3-1 to TRBJ2-7, with no clear D. The CDR3 length is 11 residues. Germline values: CDR1 LGHDT, CDR2 YNNKEL (reference sequence). The V end lost 1 base, the J end lost 9 bases, and 7 bases lay between the germline ends. The CDR3 sequence is CASSQATVQYF. The CDR3 DNA is TGTGCCAGCAGCCAAGCTACGGTGCAGTACTTC.

The V and J genes are TRBV30 and TRBJ2-7; D uncertain. Germline CDR1 GTSNPN, CDR2 SVGIG (reference sequence). The CDR3 extends over 12 amino acids. Trimming cost V 5 bases and J 4 bases, with 12 bases left between them. CDR3 nucleotide sequence: TGTGCCTGGTCGAAGGTAAAGTACGAGCAGTACTTC. Translation: CAWSKVKYEQYF.

This clonotype occurred a few times. V gene TRBV4-2 combines with J gene TRBJ2-2; 7 bases match TRBD1. The CDR3 totals 15 residues. The ends lost 0 bases at V and 6 bases at J; junction bases unmatched: 4. The germline CDR1 and CDR2 sequences are LGHNA and YNFKEQ. The CDR3 spells CASSQEGGEAGELFF. Written as DNA, the CDR3 is TGTGCCAGCAGCCAAGAAGGGGGCGAAGCCGGGGAGCTGTTTTTT.

This chain connects TRBV10-3 to TRBJ2-1; D is unclear. The CDR3 has 11 amino acids. Trimming removed 5 bases at V and 7 bases at J, with 6 bases between. Per germline, CDR1 ENHRY and CDR2 SYGVKD. Here the CDR3 reads CAISMANEQFF. CDR3 DNA sequence: TGTGCCATCAGTATGGCGAATGAGCAGTTCTTC.

This chain connects TRBV7-2 to TRBJ2-7; 7 positions match TRBD1. CDR1 and CDR2 from the germline V gene are SGHTA and FQGNSA. The CDR3 loop spans 12 amino acids. The junction had 5 bases not matched to a gene; V was cut back by 5 bases and J by 7 bases. CDR3 nucleotide sequence: TGTGCCAGCAGCACGACAGGGCTTGAGCAGTACTTC. This encodes CASSTTGLEQYF.

This clonotype was seen more than once but under ten times. This sequence joins TRBV7-3 and TRBJ2-1; possibly TRBD2 for D (5 bases). Trimming stripped 4 bases from V and 8 bases from J, with 12 bases between. The germline gives CDR1 SGHTA, CDR2 FQGTGA. The CDR3 has 13 residues. The CDR3 DNA sequence: TGTGCCAGCAGCTCAACTCGGACTGATGAGCAGTTCTTC. Protein product: CASSSTRTDEQFF.

This clonotype appeared many times. The V gene is TRBV15, the J gene TRBJ2-3; D is perhaps TRBD2 (5 bases). The CDR3 is 14 amino acids. Germline V lookup: CDR1 LNHNV, CDR2 YYDKDF (reference sequence). V lost 1 base and J lost 5, with 10 bases in between. In DNA, the CDR3 is TGTGCCACCAGCAGAGGGGCCCGGGGAGATACGCAGTATTTT. Residues: CATSRGARGDTQYF.

The rearrangement uses TRBV3-1 and TRBJ1-6; D is ambiguous. Germline V lookup: CDR1 LGHDT, CDR2 YNNKEL (reference sequence). The germline V and J ends were trimmed by 1 base and 4 bases, with 14 bases remaining between them. This CDR3 has 17 amino acids. The CDR3 sequence: CASSQGGSGTYNSPLHF. CDR3 DNA sequence: TGTGCCAGCAGCCAAGGAGGGTCGGGCACTTATAATTCACCCCTCCACTTT.

This CDR3 is CASSVDRNTEAFF. The CDR3, as DNA: TGTGCCAGCAGCGTAGACAGGAACACTGAAGCTTTCTTT. This chain joins TRBV9 and TRBJ1-1; D gene unclear. CDR3 length: 13 residues. Trimming pared 0 bases from V and 1 base from J, leaving 4 bases between. CDR1 and CDR2 (germline): SGDLS, YYNGEE.

The chain employs TRBV20-1 and TRBJ2-5; 8 bases fit TRBD2. Germline CDR1 is DFQATT and CDR2 is SNEGSKA (reference sequence). V shed 0 bases and J 5 bases; nucleotides not matched to a gene: 17. The length of the CDR3 is 18 residues. For the CDR3, the DNA is TGCAGTGCTAGAGATGTCTGGAGCGGGAGTATCGGTAGGGAGACCCAGTACTTC. Translating it yields CSARDVWSGSIGRETQYF.

This clonotype was seen ten or more times. The genes are TRBV5-1 and TRBJ2-3, with 14 bases that match TRBD2. Germline V CDR1 and CDR2: SGHRS, YFSETQ. There are 16 residues in the CDR3. The junction had 1 base not matched to a gene; V was cut back by 0 bases and J by 4 bases. This CDR3 reads CASSLGLAGGPDTQYF. The CDR3 region has the DNA TGCGCCAGCAGCTTGGGACTAGCGGGAGGGCCAGATACGCAGTATTTT.

V is TRBV11-2 and J is TRBJ2-7; perhaps TRBD1 as D (6 bases). Trimming took off 2 bases at V and 2 bases at J, with 13 bases between the two ends. This CDR3 spans 15 amino acids. Looked up from germline, CDR1 is SGHAT and CDR2 is FQNNGV. Written as DNA, the CDR3 is TGTGCCAGCAGCTTAAACAGGGTGGGAACCTACGAGCAGTACTTC. Translation: CASSLNRVGTYEQYF.